This T cell receptor beta chain stems from a study of blood T cell repertoires in COVID-19. The overall study: The United States, Italy and Spain were the sources of the acute and convalescent COVID-19 samples. In each case, the material was cDNA or gDNA derived from T cells, B-cell-depleted T cells, or PBMCs.

Recovered Cohort 3 donors showed two negative PCRs, clearance, or symptom resolution. Germline-derived CDR1 and CDR2 are KGHDR and SFDVKD. The V and J ends lost 0 bases and 5 bases, in that order; junction bases with no gene match: 2. This CDR3 has 14 residues. Source study methods: Scientists estimated how many nucleated cells there were by amplifying reference gene primers. Profiled with immunoSEQ multiplex PCR; TCRdb holds only in-frame clones, not every one. V, J and clone size were drawn from that table, and D and trimming were deduced from the DNA. The sample contains about 140,000 clones, 80% to 90% of which appear only once.

The sequenced sample was PBMCs or T cells enriched from blood (not recorded which). The V and J genes are TRBV24-1 and TRBJ2-5; 7 nucleotides match TRBD2. The receptor was derived from a man between 50 and 59 years old who had recovered from COVID-19. This chain's CDR3 is CATSDLKGGETQYF. The CDR3 DNA sequence: TGTGCCACCAGTGATTTGAAGGGAGGGGAGACCCAGTACTTC.